A selection of T cell receptor beta chains follows, all from one sample in a study of spatial heterogeneity in lung cancer. A single record per CDR3 protein comes from TCRdb applying MiXCR to the 5' RACE reads. The sample lists some 2,300 distinct CDR3 sequences, 20% to 25% occurring once. Specimen: lung tumor tissue, collected at surgery. These receptors came from a male donor with early-stage non-small cell lung cancer. Both conserved end residues are part of each CDR3. The order of the fields is CDR3 protein, CDR3 DNA, J gene, clone size, D gene, V gene. A D gene is named only where the DNA matches it firmly. Clone size appears in some rows only: once, few, many, or a class for an expanded clone.

CASSPGATNTEAFF TGTGCCAGCTCACCGGGAGCTACTAACACTGAAGCTTTCTTT TRBJ1-1 . . TRBV18
CATSTDSYEQYF TGTGCCACCAGCACGGACAGCTACGAGCAGTACTTC TRBJ2-7 . . TRBV24-1
CSATSTSGTDTQYF TGCAGTGCTACCTCGACTAGCGGTACAGATACGCAGTATTTT TRBJ2-3 . TRBD2 TRBV20-1
CASSHGTLLEQFF TGTGCCAGCAGCCACGGGACATTGCTTGAGCAGTTCTTC TRBJ2-1 medium-sized . TRBV14
CASSLTAGATDTQYF TGTGCCAGCAGTTTAACAGCGGGAGCGACAGATACGCAGTATTTT TRBJ2-3 many TRBD2 TRBV27
CASSPPSGASYNEQFF TGTGCCAGCTCACCACCGTCGGGGGCCTCCTACAATGAGCAGTTCTTC TRBJ2-1 few . TRBV18
CASSYSGWISGNTIYF TGTGCCAGCAGTTACAGTGGATGGATCTCTGGAAACACCATATATTTT TRBJ1-3 . . TRBV6-5
CAISPVAGVIHNEQFF TGTGCCATCAGTCCTGTGGCGGGGGTCATACACAATGAGCAGTTCTTC TRBJ2-1 many TRBD2 TRBV10-3
CASRPGGGQPQHF TGTGCCAGCCGCCCCGGGGGCGGTCAGCCCCAGCATTTT TRBJ1-5 . . TRBV18
CASSSLGASQETQYF TGTGCCAGCTCATCGCTAGGGGCCTCACAAGAGACCCAGTACTTC TRBJ2-5 . . TRBV18
CASAASGESTDTQYF TGTGCCAGCGCGGCTAGCGGGGAAAGCACAGATACGCAGTATTTT TRBJ2-3 . TRBD2 TRBV9
CAISDLRARGRNEQFF TGTGCCATCAGTGACTTAAGAGCCCGGGGTAGGAATGAGCAGTTCTTC TRBJ2-1 . . TRBV10-3
CSVPTGIDEQYF TGCAGTGTCCCGACAGGCATCGACGAGCAGTACTTC TRBJ2-7 many . TRBV20-1
CASSWNVYGYTF TGTGCCAGCAGCTGGAATGTTTATGGCTACACCTTC TRBJ1-2 large . TRBV5-5
CASSHRGTNTEAFF TGTGCCAGCAGCCACAGGGGGACGAACACTGAAGCTTTCTTT TRBJ1-1 medium-sized TRBD1 TRBV6-5
CASSYSTTGQPYEQYF TGTGCCAGCAGTTACTCGACGACAGGGCAACCCTACGAGCAGTACTTC TRBJ2-7 . TRBD1 TRBV6-2/TRBV6-3
CASIKAGGNTGELFF TGTGCCAGCATTAAAGCGGGAGGGAACACCGGGGAGCTGTTTTTT TRBJ2-2 . TRBD2 TRBV12-3/TRBV12-4
CASSLGSLNTEAFF TGTGCCAGCAGTTTGGGGAGCCTGAACACTGAAGCTTTCTTT TRBJ1-1 medium-sized . TRBV6-2/TRBV6-3
CSARSTGRTEAFF TGCAGTGCTAGGTCGACCGGGAGGACTGAAGCTTTCTTT TRBJ1-1 . . TRBV20-1
CASSLWADDTQYF TGTGCCAGCAGCTTGTGGGCAGACGATACGCAGTATTTT TRBJ2-3 . . TRBV5-5
CASSPGNTEAFF TGTGCCAGCAGCCCAGGAAACACTGAAGCTTTCTTT TRBJ1-1 large . TRBV5-5
CSARVGTGIAKGLGYTF TGCAGTGCTAGAGTGGGGACAGGGATAGCCAAGGGTTTAGGCTACACCTTC TRBJ1-2 . TRBD1 TRBV20-1
CASSLFYEQYF TGTGCCAGCAGTTTATTCTACGAGCAGTACTTC TRBJ2-7 many . TRBV12-3/TRBV12-4
CSVHGPAYGYTF TGCAGCGTCCACGGCCCGGCCTATGGCTACACCTTC TRBJ1-2 . . TRBV29-1
CASSESETRDMFF TGTGCCAGCAGTGAATCGGAGACTAGAGATATGTTCTTC TRBJ2-1 . . TRBV2
CASSYAGQGAYEQYF TGTGCCAGCAGTTATGCTGGACAGGGGGCGTACGAGCAGTACTTC TRBJ2-7 . TRBD1 TRBV6-6
CASSRSSNQPQHF TGTGCCAGCAGTCGGAGTAGCAATCAGCCCCAGCATTTT TRBJ1-5 few . TRBV6-5
CASSSWIGGHQQLTDTQYF TGTGCCAGCAGCTCCTGGATAGGGGGACACCAACAATTAACCGATACGCAGTATTTT TRBJ2-3 many . TRBV5-6
CSVESGRGFTEAFF TGCAGCGTTGAGAGTGGGAGGGGATTCACTGAAGCTTTCTTT TRBJ1-1 . . TRBV29-1
CASKGQGAYGYTF TGTGCCAGCAAGGGACAGGGGGCCTATGGCTACACCTTC TRBJ1-2 . TRBD1 TRBV6-5
CASSLGQGVNQPQHF TGTGCCAGCAGTTTGGGGCAGGGAGTCAATCAGCCCCAGCATTTT TRBJ1-5 many . TRBV28
CASSLVTLEQYF TGTGCCAGCAGTTTAGTGACCCTCGAGCAGTACTTC TRBJ2-7 . . TRBV28
CASSWGQGPGNTIYF TGTGCCAGCAGCTGGGGACAGGGACCTGGAAACACCATATATTTT TRBJ1-3 . TRBD1 TRBV12-3/TRBV12-4
CASRSTPGQGFIRELFF TGTGCCAGCAGGTCCACTCCGGGACAGGGATTCATTCGGGAGCTGTTTTTT TRBJ2-2 . TRBD1 TRBV12-3/TRBV12-4
CSVRRGRGTNTEAFF TGCAGCGTTAGACGGGGCAGGGGTACGAACACTGAAGCTTTCTTT TRBJ1-1 . . TRBV29-1
CASSQDGTGGFEKLFF TGCGCCAGCAGCCAAGATGGGACAGGGGGTTTTGAAAAACTGTTTTTT TRBJ1-4 medium-sized TRBD1 TRBV4-1
CSARDGGMGTDTQYF TGCAGTGCTAGAGATGGGGGGATGGGCACAGATACGCAGTATTTT TRBJ2-3 . . TRBV20-1
CASSQRTGMNTEAFF TGTGCCAGCAGCCAGAGAACAGGGATGAACACTGAAGCTTTCTTT TRBJ1-1 medium-sized . TRBV3-1
CASSPSNTEAFF TGTGCCAGCAGTCCAAGTAACACTGAAGCTTTCTTT TRBJ1-1 large . TRBV12-3/TRBV12-4
CASSQFPSPLHF TGCGCCAGCAGTCAATTCCCTTCACCCCTCCACTTT TRBJ1-6 . . TRBV23-1
CASSLKTAVIF TGTGCCAGCAGCCTCAAGACAGCGGTGATTTTT TRBJ1-4 large . TRBV3-1
CASPSGLAGRENTQYF TGTGCCAGCCCCTCCGGACTAGCGGGAAGAGAGAATACGCAGTATTTT TRBJ2-3 medium-sized TRBD2 TRBV12-3/TRBV12-4
CSVEGQGFGGYTF TGCAGCGTGGAGGGACAGGGTTTTGGAGGCTACACCTTC TRBJ1-2 . TRBD1 TRBV29-1
CSARVHNYGYTF TGCAGTGCTAGAGTGCATAACTATGGCTACACCTTC TRBJ1-2 . . TRBV20-1
CASSYSGGTEAFF TGTGCCAGCAGTTACTCGGGGGGCACTGAAGCTTTCTTT TRBJ1-1 medium-sized . TRBV6-5
CSARRASSYNEQFF TGCAGTGCTAGGCGAGCGAGCTCCTACAATGAGCAGTTCTTC TRBJ2-1 many . TRBV20-1
CASGSVYNSPLHF TGTGCCAGCGGAAGCGTCTACAATTCACCCCTCCACTTT TRBJ1-6 medium-sized . TRBV12-3/TRBV12-4
CSVEKNTEAFF TGCAGCGTTGAAAAGAACACTGAAGCTTTCTTT TRBJ1-1 large . TRBV29-1
CASGTNQPQHF TGTGCCAGCGGAACAAATCAGCCCCAGCATTTT TRBJ1-5 medium-sized . TRBV12-3/TRBV12-4
CSATQGNTEAFF TGCAGTGCTACTCAGGGAAACACTGAAGCTTTCTTT TRBJ1-1 many . TRBV20-1
CASSPAGRGDTEAFF TGTGCCAGCAGTCCCGCGGGGCGCGGGGACACTGAAGCTTTCTTT TRBJ1-1 large . TRBV12-3/TRBV12-4
CASSVSSYEQYF TGTGCCAGCAGTGTTAGCTCCTACGAGCAGTACTTC TRBJ2-7 medium-sized . TRBV2